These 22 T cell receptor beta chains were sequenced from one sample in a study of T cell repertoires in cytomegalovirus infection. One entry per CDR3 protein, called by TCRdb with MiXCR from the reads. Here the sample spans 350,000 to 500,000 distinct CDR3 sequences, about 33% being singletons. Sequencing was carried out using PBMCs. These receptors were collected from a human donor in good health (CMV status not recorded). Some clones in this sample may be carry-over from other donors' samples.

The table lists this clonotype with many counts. The CDR3: CASSHGRTSGGTDTQYF. The DNA for the CDR3 is TGTGCCAGCAGCCATGGCCGGACTAGCGGGGGCACAGATACGCAGTATTTT. The genes are TRBV7-9 and TRBJ2-3, with TRBD2 matching 12 bases. Germline lookup yields CDR1 SEHNR and CDR2 FQNEAQ (reference sequence). Trimming at V came to 5 bases and at J to 1 base, leaving 7 bases not matched to a gene. The CDR3 has 17 residues.

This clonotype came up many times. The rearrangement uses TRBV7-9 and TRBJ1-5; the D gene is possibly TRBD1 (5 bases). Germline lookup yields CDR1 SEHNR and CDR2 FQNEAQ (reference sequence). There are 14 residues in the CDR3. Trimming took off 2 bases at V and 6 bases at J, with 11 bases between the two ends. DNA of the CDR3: TGTGCCAGCAGCTTATCAGGGAATAGTCAGCCCCAGCATTTT. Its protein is CASSLSGNSQPQHF.

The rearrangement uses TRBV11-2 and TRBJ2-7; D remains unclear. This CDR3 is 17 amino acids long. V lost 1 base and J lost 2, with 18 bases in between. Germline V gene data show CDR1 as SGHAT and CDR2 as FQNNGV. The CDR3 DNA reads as TGTGCCAGCAGCTTAGTTACTGATCCGGGCGGACCCTACGAGCAGTACTTC. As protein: CASSLVTDPGGPYEQYF.

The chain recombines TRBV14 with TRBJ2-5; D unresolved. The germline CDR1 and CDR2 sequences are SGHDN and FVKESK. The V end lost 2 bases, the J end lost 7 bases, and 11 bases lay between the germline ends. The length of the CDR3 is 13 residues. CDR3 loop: CASSQRNSGTQYF. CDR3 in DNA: TGTGCCAGCAGCCAAAGGAATAGTGGGACCCAGTACTTC.

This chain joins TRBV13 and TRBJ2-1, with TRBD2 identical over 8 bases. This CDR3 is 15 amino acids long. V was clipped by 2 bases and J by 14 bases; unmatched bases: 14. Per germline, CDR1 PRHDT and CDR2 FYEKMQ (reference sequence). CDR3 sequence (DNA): TGTGCCAGCAGCTTATGGGCGAGCGGGGGCCTAGGGAAGTTCTTC. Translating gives CASSLWASGGLGKFF. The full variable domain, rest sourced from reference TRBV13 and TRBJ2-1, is AAGVIQSPRHLIKEKRETATLKCYPIPRHDTVYWYQQGPGQDPQFLISFYEKMQSDKGSIPDRFSAQQFSDYHSELNMSSLELGDSALYFCASSLWASGGLGKFFGPGTRLTVL.

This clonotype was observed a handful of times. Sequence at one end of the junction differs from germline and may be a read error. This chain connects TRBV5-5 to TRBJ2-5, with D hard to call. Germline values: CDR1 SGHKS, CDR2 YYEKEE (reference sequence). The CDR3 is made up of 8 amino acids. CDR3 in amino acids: CASSSSDF. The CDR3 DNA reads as TGTGCCAGCAGCTCCTCGGACTTC.

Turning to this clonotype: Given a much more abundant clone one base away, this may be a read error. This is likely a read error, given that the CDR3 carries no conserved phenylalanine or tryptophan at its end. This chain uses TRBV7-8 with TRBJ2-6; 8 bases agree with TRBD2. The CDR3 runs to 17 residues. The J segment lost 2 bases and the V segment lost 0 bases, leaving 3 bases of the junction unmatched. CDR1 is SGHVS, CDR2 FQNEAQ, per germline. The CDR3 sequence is CASSLASGEPGANVLTL. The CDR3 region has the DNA TGTGCCAGCAGCTTAGCTAGCGGGGAACCTGGGGCCAACGTCCTGACTTTA.

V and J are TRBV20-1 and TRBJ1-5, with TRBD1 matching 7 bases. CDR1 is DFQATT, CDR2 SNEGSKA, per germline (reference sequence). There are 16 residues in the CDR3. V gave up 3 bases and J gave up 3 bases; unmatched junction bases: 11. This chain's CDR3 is CSARDPGGSFNQPQHF. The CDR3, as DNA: TGCAGTGCTAGGGATCCAGGGGGAAGTTTCAATCAGCCCCAGCATTTT.

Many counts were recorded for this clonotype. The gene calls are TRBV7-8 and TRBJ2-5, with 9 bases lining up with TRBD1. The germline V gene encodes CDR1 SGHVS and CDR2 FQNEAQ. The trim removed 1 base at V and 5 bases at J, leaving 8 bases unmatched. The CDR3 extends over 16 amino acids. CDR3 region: CASSLEETGGYETQYF. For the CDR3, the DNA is TGTGCCAGCAGCTTAGAAGAGACAGGGGGGTATGAGACCCAGTACTTC.

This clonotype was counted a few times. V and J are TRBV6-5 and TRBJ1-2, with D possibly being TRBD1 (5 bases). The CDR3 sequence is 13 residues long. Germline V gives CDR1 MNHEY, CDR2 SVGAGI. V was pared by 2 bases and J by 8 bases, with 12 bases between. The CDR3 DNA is TGTGCCAGCAGTTACCGGGACGGCCGGGGCTACACCTTC. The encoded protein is CASSYRDGRGYTF.

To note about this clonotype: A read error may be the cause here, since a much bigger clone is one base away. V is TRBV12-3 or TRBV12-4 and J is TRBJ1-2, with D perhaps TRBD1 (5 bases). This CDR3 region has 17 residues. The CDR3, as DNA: TGTGTCAGCAGTTTAGTCGCTCGAGTGGCGGGGGGTTATGGCTACACCTTC. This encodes CVSSLVARVAGGYGYTF.

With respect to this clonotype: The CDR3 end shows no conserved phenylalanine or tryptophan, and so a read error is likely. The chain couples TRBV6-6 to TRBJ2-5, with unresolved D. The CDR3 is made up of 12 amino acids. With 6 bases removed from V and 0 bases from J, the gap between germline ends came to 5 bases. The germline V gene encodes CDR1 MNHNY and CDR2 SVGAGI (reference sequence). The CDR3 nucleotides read TGTGCCAGCAGGGAGTACCAAGAGACCCAGTACTGC. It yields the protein CASREYQETQYC.

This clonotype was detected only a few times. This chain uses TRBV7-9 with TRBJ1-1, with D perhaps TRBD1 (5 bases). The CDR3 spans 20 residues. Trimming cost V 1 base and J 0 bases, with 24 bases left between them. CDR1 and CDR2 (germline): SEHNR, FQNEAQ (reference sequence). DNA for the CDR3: TGTGCCAGCAGCTTAGTCGACGACTATATCAAGGGGCCCATGAACACTGAAGCTTTCTTT. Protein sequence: CASSLVDDYIKGPMNTEAFF. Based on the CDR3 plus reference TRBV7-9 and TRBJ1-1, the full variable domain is DTGVSQNPRHKITKRGQNVTFRCDPISEHNRLYWYRQTLGQGPEFLTYFQNEAQLEKSRLLSDRFSAERPKGSFSTLEIQRTEQGDSAMYLCASSLVDDYIKGPMNTEAFFGQGTRLTVV.

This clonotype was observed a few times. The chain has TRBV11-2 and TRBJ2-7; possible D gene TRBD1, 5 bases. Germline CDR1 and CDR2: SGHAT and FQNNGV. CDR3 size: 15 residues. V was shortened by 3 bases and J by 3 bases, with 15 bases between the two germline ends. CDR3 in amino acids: CASSFAEGELYEQYF. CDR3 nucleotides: TGTGCCAGCAGCTTCGCGGAAGGGGAACTCTACGAGCAGTACTTC. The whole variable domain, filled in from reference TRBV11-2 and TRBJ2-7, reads EAGVAQSPRYKIIEKRQSVAFWCNPISGHATLYWYQQILGQGPKLLIQFQNNGVVDDSQLPKDRFSAERLKGVDSTLKIQPAKLEDSAVYLCASSFAEGELYEQYFGPGTRLTVT.

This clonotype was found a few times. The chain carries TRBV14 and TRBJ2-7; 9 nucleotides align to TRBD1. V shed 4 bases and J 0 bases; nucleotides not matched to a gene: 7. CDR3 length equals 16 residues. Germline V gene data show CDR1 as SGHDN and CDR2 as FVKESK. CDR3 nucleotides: TGTGCCAGCAGCCCACAGGGGGCTCTTCGCTCCTACGAGCAGTACTTC. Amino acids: CASSPQGALRSYEQYF.

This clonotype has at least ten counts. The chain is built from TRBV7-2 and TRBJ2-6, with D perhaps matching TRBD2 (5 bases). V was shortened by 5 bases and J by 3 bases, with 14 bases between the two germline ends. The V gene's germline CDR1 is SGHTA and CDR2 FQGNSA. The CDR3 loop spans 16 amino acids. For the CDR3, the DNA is TGTGCCAGCAGCAGATGGCGGGCTAATGGGGCCAACGTCCTGACTTTC. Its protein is CASSRWRANGANVLTF.

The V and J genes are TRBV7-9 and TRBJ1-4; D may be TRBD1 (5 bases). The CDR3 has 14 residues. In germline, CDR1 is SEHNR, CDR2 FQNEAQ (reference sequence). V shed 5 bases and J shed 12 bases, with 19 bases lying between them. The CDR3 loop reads CASSQGRSSVELFF. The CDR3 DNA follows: TGTGCCAGCAGCCAGGGACGCTCCTCGGTGGAACTGTTTTTT.

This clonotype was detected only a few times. The CDR3 is CSAKGAYEQYF. The CDR3 DNA reads as TGCAGTGCGAAGGGAGCCTACGAGCAGTACTTC. This chain connects TRBV20-1 to TRBJ2-7; perhaps TRBD2 as D (5 bases). V lost 6 bases to trimming and J lost 2 bases, with 8 bases between them. Germline loops: CDR1 DFQATT, CDR2 SNEGSKA (reference sequence). The CDR3 has 11 residues.

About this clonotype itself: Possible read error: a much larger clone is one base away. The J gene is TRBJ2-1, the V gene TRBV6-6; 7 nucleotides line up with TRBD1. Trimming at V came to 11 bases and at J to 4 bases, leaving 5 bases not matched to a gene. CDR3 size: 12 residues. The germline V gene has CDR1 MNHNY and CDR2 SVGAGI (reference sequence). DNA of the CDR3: TGTGCCCACCGGGACAGATACAATGAGCAGTTCTTC. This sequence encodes CAHRDRYNEQFF.

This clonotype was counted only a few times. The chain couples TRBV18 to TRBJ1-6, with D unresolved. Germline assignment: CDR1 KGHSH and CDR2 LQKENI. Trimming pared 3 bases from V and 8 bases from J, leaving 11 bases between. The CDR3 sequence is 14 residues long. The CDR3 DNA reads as TGTGCCAGCTCACCGGAAGGTGGCGATTCACCCCTCCACTTT. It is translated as CASSPEGGDSPLHF.

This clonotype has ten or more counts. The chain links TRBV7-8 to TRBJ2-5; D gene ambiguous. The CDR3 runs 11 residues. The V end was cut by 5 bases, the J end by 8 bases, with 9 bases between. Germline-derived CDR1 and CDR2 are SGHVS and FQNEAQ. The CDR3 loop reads CASSPTATQYF. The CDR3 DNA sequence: TGTGCCAGCAGCCCAACAGCAACCCAGTACTTC.

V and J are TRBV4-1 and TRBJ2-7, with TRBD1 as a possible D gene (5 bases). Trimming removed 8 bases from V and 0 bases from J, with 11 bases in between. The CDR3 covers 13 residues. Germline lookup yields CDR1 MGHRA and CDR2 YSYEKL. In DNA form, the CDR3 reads TGCGCCAGCGGGGCGACCCCCTCCTACGAGCAGTACTTC. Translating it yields CASGATPSYEQYF.